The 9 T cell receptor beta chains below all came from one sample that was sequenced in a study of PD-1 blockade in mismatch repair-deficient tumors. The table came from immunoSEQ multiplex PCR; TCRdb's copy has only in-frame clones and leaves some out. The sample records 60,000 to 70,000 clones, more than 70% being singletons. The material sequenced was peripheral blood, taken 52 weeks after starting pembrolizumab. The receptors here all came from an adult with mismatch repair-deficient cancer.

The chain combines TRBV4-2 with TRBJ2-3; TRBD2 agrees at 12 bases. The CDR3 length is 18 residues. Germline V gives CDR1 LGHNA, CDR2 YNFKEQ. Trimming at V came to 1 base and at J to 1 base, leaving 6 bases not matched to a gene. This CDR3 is CASSQVLAGGPRTDTQYF. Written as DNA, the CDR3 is TGTGCCAGCAGCCAAGTCCTAGCGGGAGGGCCCCGCACAGATACGCAGTATTTT.

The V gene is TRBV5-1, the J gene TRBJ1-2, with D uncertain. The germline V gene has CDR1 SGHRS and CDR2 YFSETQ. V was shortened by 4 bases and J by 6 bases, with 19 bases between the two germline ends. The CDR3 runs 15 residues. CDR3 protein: CASSHEALPRDGYTF. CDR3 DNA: TGCGCCAGCAGCCATGAGGCGCTCCCGAGGGATGGCTACACCTTC.

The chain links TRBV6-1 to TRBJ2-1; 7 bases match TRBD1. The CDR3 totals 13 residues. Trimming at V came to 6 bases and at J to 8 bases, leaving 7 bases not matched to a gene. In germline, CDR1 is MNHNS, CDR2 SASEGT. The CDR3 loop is CASRPTGLDEQFF. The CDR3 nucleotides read TGTGCCAGCAGACCGACAGGGCTGGATGAGCAGTTCTTC.

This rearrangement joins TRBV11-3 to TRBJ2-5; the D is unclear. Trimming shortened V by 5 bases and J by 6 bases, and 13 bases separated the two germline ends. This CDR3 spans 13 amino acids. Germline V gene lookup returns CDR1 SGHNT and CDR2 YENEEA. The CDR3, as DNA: TGTGCCAGCAGCCCCTCCGGTGCGAAGACCCAGTACTTC. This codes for CASSPSGAKTQYF.

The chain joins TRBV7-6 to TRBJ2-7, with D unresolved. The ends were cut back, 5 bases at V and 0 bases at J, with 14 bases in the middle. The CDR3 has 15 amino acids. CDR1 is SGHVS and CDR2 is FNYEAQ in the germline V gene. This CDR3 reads CASSPVSGPSYEQYF. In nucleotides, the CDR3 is TGTGCCAGCAGCCCCGTTAGTGGACCCTCCTACGAGCAGTACTTC.

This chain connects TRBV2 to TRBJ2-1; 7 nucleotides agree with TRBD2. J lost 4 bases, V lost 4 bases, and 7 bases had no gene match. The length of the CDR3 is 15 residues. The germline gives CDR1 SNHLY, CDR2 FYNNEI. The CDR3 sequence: CASSAGLAEYNEQFF. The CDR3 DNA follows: TGTGCCAGCAGTGCGGGGCTAGCGGAATACAATGAGCAGTTCTTC. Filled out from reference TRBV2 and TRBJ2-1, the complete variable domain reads EPEVTQTPSHQVTQMGQEVILRCVPISNHLYFYWYRQILGQKVEFLVSFYNNEISEKSEIFDDQFSVERPDGSNFTLKIRSTKLEDSAMYFCASSAGLAEYNEQFFGPGTRLTVL.

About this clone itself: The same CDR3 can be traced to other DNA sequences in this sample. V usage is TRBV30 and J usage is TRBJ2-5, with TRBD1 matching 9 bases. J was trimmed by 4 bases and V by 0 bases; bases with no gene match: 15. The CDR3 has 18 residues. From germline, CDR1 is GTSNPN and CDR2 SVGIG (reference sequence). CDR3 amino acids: CAWSVGVGGQGDLETQYF. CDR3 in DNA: TGTGCCTGGAGTGTAGGGGTGGGGGGACAGGGCGACCTAGAGACCCAGTACTTC.

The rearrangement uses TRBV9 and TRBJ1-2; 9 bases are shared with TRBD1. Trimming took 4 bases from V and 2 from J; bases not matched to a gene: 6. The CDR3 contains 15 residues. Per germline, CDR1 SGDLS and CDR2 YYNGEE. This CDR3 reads CASSRTGDLNYGYTF. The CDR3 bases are TGTGCCAGCAGCCGGACAGGGGACTTAAACTATGGCTACACCTTC. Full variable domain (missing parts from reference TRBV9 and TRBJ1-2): DSGVTQTPKHLITATGQRVTLRCSPRSGDLSVYWYQQSLDQGLQFLIQYYNGEERAKGNILERFSAQQFPDLHSELNLSSLELGDSALYFCASSRTGDLNYGYTFGSGTRLTVV.

Here the CDR3 reads CASSYSGGVHADTQYF. In DNA form, the CDR3 reads TGTGCCAGCAGTTATAGCGGGGGGGTTCATGCAGATACGCAGTATTTT. The J gene is TRBJ2-3, the V gene TRBV6-6; 11 bases are a match to TRBD2. With V trimmed by 3 bases and J by 4 bases, 6 bases remained unmatched. In germline, CDR1 is MNHNY, CDR2 SVGAGI (reference sequence). The CDR3 totals 16 residues.